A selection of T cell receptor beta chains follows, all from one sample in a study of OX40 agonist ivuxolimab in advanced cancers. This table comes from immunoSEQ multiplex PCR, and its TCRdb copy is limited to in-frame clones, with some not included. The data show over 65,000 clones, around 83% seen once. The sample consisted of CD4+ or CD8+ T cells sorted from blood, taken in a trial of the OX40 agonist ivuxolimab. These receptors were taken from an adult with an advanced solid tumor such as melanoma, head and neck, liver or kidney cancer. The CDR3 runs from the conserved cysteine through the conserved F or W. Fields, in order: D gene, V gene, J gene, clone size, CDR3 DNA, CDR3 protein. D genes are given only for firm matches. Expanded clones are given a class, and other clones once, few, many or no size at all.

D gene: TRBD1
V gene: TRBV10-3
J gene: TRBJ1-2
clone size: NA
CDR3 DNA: TGTGCCATCGGCAGGGGGACAGATAACTATGGCTACACCTTC
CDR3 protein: CAIGRGTDNYGYTF

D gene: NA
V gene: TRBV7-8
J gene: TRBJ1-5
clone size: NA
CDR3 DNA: TGTGCCAGCAGCAGGACAGACAATAGCAATCAGCCCCAGCATTTT
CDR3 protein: CASSRTDNSNQPQHF

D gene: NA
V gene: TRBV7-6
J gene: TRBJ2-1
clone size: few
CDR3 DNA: TGTGCCAGCAGCTTATTGCTGAATGAGCAGTTCTTC
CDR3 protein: CASSLLLNEQFF

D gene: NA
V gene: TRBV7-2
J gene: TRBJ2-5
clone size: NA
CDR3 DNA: TGTGCCAGCAGCTTAAGCCTAGAGACCCAGTACTTC
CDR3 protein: CASSLSLETQYF

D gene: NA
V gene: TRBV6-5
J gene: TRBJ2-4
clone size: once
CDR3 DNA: TGTGCCAGCAGTCCTGATGTGCAAAACATTCAGTACTTC
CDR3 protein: CASSPDVQNIQYF

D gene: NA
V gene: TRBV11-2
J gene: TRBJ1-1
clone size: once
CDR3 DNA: TGTGCCAGCAGCTTAGATCGCCCCCGAGGGGGTGAAGCTTTCTTT
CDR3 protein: CASSLDRPRGGEAFF

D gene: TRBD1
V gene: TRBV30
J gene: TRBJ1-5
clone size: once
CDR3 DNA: TGTGCCTGGAGCACAGGGAGGGGACAGATTAGCAATCAGCCCCAGCATTTT
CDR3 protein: CAWSTGRGQISNQPQHF

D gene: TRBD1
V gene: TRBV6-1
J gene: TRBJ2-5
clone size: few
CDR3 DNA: TGTGCCAGCAGGATGGACAGGGGGGGAGAGACCCAGTACTTC
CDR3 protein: CASRMDRGGETQYF

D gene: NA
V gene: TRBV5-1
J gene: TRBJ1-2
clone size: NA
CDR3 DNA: TGCGCCAGCAGCTTTAGGCCAGGGTGGTACCAGCCTCCCGGCTACACCTTC
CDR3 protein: CASSFRPGWYQPPGYTF

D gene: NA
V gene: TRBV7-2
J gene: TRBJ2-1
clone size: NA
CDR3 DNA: TGTGCCAGCAGCTTAGAAGGGGTCTCCTACAATGAGCAGTTCTTC
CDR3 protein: CASSLEGVSYNEQFF

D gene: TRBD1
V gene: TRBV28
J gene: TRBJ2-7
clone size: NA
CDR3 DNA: TGTGCCAGCCTCTCGACAGGGGGCCTAAGGAAGCAGTACTTC
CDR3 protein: CASLSTGGLRKQYF

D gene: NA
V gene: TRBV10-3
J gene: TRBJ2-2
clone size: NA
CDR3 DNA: TGTGCCATCAGTGAGTTAAGGACCGGGGAGCTGTTTTTT
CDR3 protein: CAISELRTGELFF

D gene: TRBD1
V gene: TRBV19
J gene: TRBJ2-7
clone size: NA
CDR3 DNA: TGTGCCAGTAGTATGACAGGGGCGGCCTACGAGCAGTACTTC
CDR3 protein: CASSMTGAAYEQYF

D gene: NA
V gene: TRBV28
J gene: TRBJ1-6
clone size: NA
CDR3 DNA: TGTGCCAGCAGAAGCACAGGGTCCAATTCACCCCTCCACTTT
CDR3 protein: CASRSTGSNSPLHF

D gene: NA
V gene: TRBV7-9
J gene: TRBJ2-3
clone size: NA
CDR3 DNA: TGTGCCAGCAGCCTACCTAGGGTTAACACAGATACGCAGTATTTT
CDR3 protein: CASSLPRVNTDTQYF

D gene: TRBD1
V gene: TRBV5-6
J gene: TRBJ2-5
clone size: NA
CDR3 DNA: TGTGCCAGCAGCTTGGGGACAGGGTTGGGGACCCAGTACTTC
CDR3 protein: CASSLGTGLGTQYF

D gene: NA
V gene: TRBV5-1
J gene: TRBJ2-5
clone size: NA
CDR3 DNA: TGCGCCAGCAGCTTAAGGGAGACCCAGTACTTC
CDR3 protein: CASSLRETQYF

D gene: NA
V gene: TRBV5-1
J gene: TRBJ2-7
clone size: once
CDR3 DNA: TGCGCCAGCAGCTTATCTTTCGCTGGGTTAGGGGAGCAGTACTTC
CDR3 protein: CASSLSFAGLGEQYF

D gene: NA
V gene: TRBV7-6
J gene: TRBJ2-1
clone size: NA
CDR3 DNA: TGTGCCAGCACCCTTGGGGGTCCGTACAATGAGCAGTTCTTC
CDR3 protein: CASTLGGPYNEQFF

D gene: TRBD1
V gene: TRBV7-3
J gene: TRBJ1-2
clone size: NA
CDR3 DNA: TGTGCCAGCAGCTTATCTGGGACAGGGGGCGGCTACACCTTC
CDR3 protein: CASSLSGTGGGYTF

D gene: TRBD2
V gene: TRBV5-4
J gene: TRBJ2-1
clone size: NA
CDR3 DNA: TGTGCCAGCAGCTCGGGACTAGCGGGAGACACCTATTACAATGAGCAGTTCTTC
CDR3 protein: CASSSGLAGDTYYNEQFF

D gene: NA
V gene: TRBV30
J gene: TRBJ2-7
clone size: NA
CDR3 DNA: TGTGCCTGCACGGGGACGGCGAACTACGAGCAGTACTTC
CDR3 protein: CACTGTANYEQYF

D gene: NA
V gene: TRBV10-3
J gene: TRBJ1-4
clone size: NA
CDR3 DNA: TGTGCCATCAGCCGAGAACTGAATGAAAAACTGTTTTTT
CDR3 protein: CAISRELNEKLFF

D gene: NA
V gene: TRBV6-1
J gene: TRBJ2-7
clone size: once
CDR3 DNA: TGTGCCAGCAGTGGCCCCGTAGGCCGCGGGGGCTCGACCTACGAGCAGTACTTC
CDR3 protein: CASSGPVGRGGSTYEQYF

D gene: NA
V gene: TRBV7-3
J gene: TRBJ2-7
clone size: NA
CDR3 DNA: TGTGCCAGCAGCTTAGAACTTTCAGGGAGTAGTTACTTC
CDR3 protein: CASSLELSGSSYF

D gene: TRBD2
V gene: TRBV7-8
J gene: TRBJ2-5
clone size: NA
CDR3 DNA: TGTGCCAGCAGCTCCCTCGGGCGGGGGGGAGAGACCCAGTACTTC
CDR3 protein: CASSSLGRGGETQYF

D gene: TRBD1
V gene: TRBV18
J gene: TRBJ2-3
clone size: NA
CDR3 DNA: TGTGCCAGCTCACCCCGACAGGGAACAGATACGCAGTATTTT
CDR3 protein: CASSPRQGTDTQYF

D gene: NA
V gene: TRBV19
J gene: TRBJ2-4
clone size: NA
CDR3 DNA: TGTGCCAGTAGTATCGACAGATACCAGAGCCAAAACATTCAGTACTTC
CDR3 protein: CASSIDRYQSQNIQYF

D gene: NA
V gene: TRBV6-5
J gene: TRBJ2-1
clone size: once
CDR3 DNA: TGTGCCAGCAGTTACCTCGGTCGCGGGGATAGGCATGAGCAGTTCTTC
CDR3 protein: CASSYLGRGDRHEQFF

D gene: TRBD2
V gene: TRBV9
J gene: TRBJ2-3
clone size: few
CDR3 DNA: TGTGCCAGCACTATGGGACTAGCGGGGGTCACAGATACGCAGTATTTT
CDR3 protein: CASTMGLAGVTDTQYF

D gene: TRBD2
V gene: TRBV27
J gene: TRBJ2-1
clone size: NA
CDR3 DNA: TGTGCCAGCTCCCGGGAGCTAGCGGAAGGATCCTACAATGAGCAGTTCTTC
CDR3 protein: CASSRELAEGSYNEQFF

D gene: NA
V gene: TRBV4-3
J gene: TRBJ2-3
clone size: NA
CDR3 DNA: TGCGCCAGCAGCCAGGGAGGACAGTTCACAGATACGCAGTATTTT
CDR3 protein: CASSQGGQFTDTQYF

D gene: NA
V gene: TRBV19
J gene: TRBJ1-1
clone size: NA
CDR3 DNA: TGTGCCAGTAGGTTTGGGGTTTACACTGAAGCTTTCTTT
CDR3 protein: CASRFGVYTEAFF

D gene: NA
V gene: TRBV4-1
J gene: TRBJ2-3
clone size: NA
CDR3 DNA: TGCGCCAGCAGCCAAGATCCGACCTCAGGGACGCAGTATTTT
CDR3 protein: CASSQDPTSGTQYF

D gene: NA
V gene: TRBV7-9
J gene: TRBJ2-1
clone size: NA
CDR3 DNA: TGTGCCAGCAGCTTAGCGCTCGCCTCCTACAATGAGCAGTTCTTC
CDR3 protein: CASSLALASYNEQFF

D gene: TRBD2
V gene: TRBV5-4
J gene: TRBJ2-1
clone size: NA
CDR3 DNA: TGTGCCAGCAGCCACCCTGGGGAGCGGGGGGTCAATGAGCAGTTCTTC
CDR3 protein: CASSHPGERGVNEQFF

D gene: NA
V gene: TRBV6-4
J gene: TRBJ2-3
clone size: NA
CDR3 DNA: TGTGCCAGCAGTGATCAAGGGTCAGATACGCAGTATTTT
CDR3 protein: CASSDQGSDTQYF

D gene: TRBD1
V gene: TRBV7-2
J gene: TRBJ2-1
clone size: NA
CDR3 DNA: TGTGCCAGCAGGTCTTTAGGGGGCCCCTACAATGAGCAGTTCTTC
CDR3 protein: CASRSLGGPYNEQFF

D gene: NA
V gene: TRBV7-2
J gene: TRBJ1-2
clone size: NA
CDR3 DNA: TGTGCCAGCAGCAGGACCGCAGGGGACCCTAACTATGGCTACACCTTC
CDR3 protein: CASSRTAGDPNYGYTF

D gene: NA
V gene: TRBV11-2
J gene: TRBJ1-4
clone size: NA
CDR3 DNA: TGTGCCAGCAGCTTAGAACTCGTTTCAGAAAAACTGTTTTTT
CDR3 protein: CASSLELVSEKLFF

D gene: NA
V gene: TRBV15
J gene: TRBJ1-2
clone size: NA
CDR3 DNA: TGTGCCACCAGCAGAGACAGGGGATTTGGCTACACCTTC
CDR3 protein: CATSRDRGFGYTF

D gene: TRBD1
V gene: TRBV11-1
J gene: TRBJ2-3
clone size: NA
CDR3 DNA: TGTGCCAGCAGCTTTAACCCCGGGACAGGGTTTACAGATACGCAGTATTTT
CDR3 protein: CASSFNPGTGFTDTQYF

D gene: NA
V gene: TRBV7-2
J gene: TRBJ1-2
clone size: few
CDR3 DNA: TGTGCCAGCAGCTTAGTCGGGACACCATATGGCTACACCTTC
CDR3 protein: CASSLVGTPYGYTF

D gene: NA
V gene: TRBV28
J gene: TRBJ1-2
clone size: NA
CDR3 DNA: TGTGCCAGCAGTTTAAACGGTAAAGCCAATGGCTACACCTTC
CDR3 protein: CASSLNGKANGYTF

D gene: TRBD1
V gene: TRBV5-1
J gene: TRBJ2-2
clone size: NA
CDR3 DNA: TGCGCCAGCAGCCGGGATCCAAACAGGGGAAGCACCGGGGAGCTGTTTTTT
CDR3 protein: CASSRDPNRGSTGELFF

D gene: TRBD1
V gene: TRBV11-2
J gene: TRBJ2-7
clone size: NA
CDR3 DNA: TGTGCCAGCAGCATGTACAGGGGGACGGCCTACGAGCAGTACTTC
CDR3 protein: CASSMYRGTAYEQYF

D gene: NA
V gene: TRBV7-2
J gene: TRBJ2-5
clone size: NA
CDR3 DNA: TGTGCCAGCAGCGGGCAGGGGAGGGAGACCCAGTACTTC
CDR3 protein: CASSGQGRETQYF

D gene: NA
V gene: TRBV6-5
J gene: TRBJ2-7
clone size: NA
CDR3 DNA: TGTGCCAGCACCTTCGGCTACGAGCAGTACTTC
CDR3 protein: CASTFGYEQYF

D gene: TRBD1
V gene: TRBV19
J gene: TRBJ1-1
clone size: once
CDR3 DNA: TGTGCCAGTAGTGCCCTCGACAGGGTGAGGAAGGCAACTGAAGCTTTCTTT
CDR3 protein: CASSALDRVRKATEAFF

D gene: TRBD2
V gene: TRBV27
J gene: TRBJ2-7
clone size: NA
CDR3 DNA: TGTGCCAGCAGTTTACTCCTAGCGGGAGGTTCCTACGAGCAGTACTTC
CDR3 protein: CASSLLLAGGSYEQYF

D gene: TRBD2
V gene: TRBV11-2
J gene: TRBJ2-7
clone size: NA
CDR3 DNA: TGTGCCAGCAGCTCATTAGCGGGAGGAGTAAGTTCCTACGAGCAGTACTTC
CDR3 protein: CASSSLAGGVSSYEQYF

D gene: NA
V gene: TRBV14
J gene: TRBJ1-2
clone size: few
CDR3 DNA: TGTGCCAGCAGTGGGGGAGACTATGGCTACACCTTC
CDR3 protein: CASSGGDYGYTF

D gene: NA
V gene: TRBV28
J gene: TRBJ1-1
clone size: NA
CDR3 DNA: TGTGCCAGCACCAAGCGGAAGATGAACACTGAAGCTTTCTTT
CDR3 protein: CASTKRKMNTEAFF

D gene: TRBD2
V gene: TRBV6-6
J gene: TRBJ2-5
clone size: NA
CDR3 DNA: TGTGCCAGCAGTCGGACTAGCGGGTTAGGCGGCCAGTACTTC
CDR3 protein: CASSRTSGLGGQYF

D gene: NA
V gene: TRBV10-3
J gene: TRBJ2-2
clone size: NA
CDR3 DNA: TGTGCCGCCAGTGGGGGGCCCCGATCGGGTTCCACCGGGGAGCTGTTTTTT
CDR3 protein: CAASGGPRSGSTGELFF

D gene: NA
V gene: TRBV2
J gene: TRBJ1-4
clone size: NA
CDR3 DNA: TGTGCCAGCAGTCACGACAGATCAACTAATGAAAAACTGTTTTTT
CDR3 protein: CASSHDRSTNEKLFF

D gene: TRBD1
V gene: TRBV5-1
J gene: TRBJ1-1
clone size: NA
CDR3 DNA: TGCGCCAGCAGGGTAGGAGGGTCAGGGGGAAACACTGAAGCTTTCTTT
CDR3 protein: CASRVGGSGGNTEAFF